This entry lists 3 T cell receptor beta chains sequenced from one sample in a study of shared T cell receptors in the human thymus. Here immunoSEQ multiplex PCR was the method, and the copy in TCRdb shows in-frame clones only, minus some. The sample lists about 610,000 clones, roughly 88% occurring once. Separately, the same data were catalogued under a study of human thymus T cells.

Sequenced material: thymocytes. The source is a boy under three years old with a congenital heart defect.

The chain uses TRBV7-9 and TRBJ2-5; D not resolved. This CDR3 has 12 residues. Trimming left V 4 bases short and J 5 bases short, with 8 bases between. The germline V gene has CDR1 SEHNR and CDR2 FQNEAQ (reference sequence). In nucleotides, the CDR3 is TGTGCCAGCAGCTCCCCAATGGAGACCCAGTACTTC. Its translation is CASSSPMETQYF.

The rearrangement uses TRBV25-1 and TRBJ1-3; 7 bases match TRBD1. Germline CDR1 MGHDK, CDR2 SYGVNS. The CDR3 extends over 16 amino acids. J lost 1 base, V lost 6 bases, and 9 bases had no gene match. The CDR3 coding sequence is TGTGCCAGCAGCCCCCCTCAGGGGGTTTCTGGAAACACCATATATTTT. It codes for CASSPPQGVSGNTIYF.

V and J are TRBV4-1 and TRBJ2-7; 10 nucleotides match TRBD1. V was pared by 4 bases and J by 5 bases, with 5 bases of the junction left unmatched. Germline CDR1 is MGHRA and CDR2 is YSYEKL. The CDR3 length is 14 residues. CDR3 DNA sequence: TGCGCCAGCAGCCGGGACAGGGGAATGCACGAGCAGTACTTC. Protein: CASSRDRGMHEQYF.